This T cell receptor (beta chain) was documented in a study of T cell repertoires in aging, cancer and after chemotherapy (dated 2019 in TCRdb). About the investigation overall: Six donor age groups were covered, ranging from 30 or younger up to 70 or older, and each group contained at least three individuals. In the solid tumor group, paired pre- and post-chemotherapy samples were obtained from brain tumor (glioblastoma) patients receiving temozolomide-based therapy. In total, the full dataset held 8.5 million to 9.5 million TCR reads. To look at immunoaging and at how T cells reconstitute after chemotherapy, the study profiled TCR beta repertoires in peripheral blood from both healthy donors and cancer patients. The cohort comprised 200 to 250 cancer patients, 90 to 94 with hematological and over 110 with solid cancers, plus 95 healthy donors as a reference group. Study-wide findings and limitations: In healthy donors, the drop in TCR diversity with age came mainly from a loss of richness, whereas in cancer patients a loss of evenness also played a part. Compared with age-matched healthy donors, untreated patients with either hematological or solid cancers had significantly lower TCR diversity in the blood along with higher clonality. According to the authors, the repertoire data do not allow conclusions to be drawn about immunological memory after chemotherapy. In both cancer cohorts, the median generation probability rose over the chemotherapy interval, which suggests that the repertoire was reconstituted through rebound thymic output.

Rearranged TRB sequences spanning V, D and J segments were amplified in a multiplex touch-down PCR with a mixed TRB-A/B primer pool. Illumina adapters and sample indices were attached to the amplicons through two consecutive PCR reactions run with Phusion HS II polymerase. Amplicons were gel-purified with the NucleoSpin Gel and PCR Clean-up kit, then checked with Qubit and an Agilent 2100 Bioanalyzer. The libraries were sequenced on an Illumina MiSeq with 600-cycle, single-indexed, paired-end runs. For the original study's pipeline: TRB sequences were processed with MiXCR versions 2.12 and 3.0.5. Each unique CDR3 nucleotide sequence was treated as one clone, and only productive sequences with two or more reads were kept. The repertoire metrics were Shannon diversity, evenness, clonality (defined as one minus evenness), and alpha-parameterized diversity profiles covering alpha 0 to 5. The IGoR algorithm was used to calculate generation probabilities of clones in the paired pre- and post-chemotherapy samples. TCRdb's own reprocessing of the public reads used fastp at Q25 and MiXCR and kept productive beta chains. Duplicate CDR3 protein sequences are folded into a single record with the most common DNA and genes. What appears here as the V and J calls and clone size reflects TCRdb's work, not the paper's. The sample data list around 20,000 distinct CDR3 sequences, and roughly 37% of these were observed just once. Together, the top ten hold approximately 17% of the sample.

A word on this clonotype: The specificity of this receptor is unknown. Base qualities are not provided; no much larger clone lies one nucleotide away.

The CDR3, from cysteine to phenylalanine, totals 11 residues. The entry retains the CDR3 DNA only, 33 bases that are in frame from base 1. V and J lose 8 bases and 8 bases, and a span of 9 bases separates them. The germline V gene encodes CDR1 LGHNA and CDR2 YNFKEQ. Genomic DNA extracted from peripheral blood, rather than sorted cells or RNA, was used as the source for amplification of TCR beta rearrangements. The sequenced sample consisted of blood. The rearranged chain carries TRBV4-2 and TRBJ2-2; confidence is insufficient to name the D gene. The sequence was obtained from a human donor with a solid tumor. The CDR3 has the sequence CASAREGELFF. The nucleotide sequence reads TGTGCCAGCGCCCGAGAAGGGGAGCTGTTTTTT.